This T cell receptor beta chain was captured by sequencing in a study of shared clonotypes between healthy human individuals. Clones were read by immunoSEQ multiplex PCR, and TCRdb kept only the in-frame ones, dropping some. The table records about 2.3 million clones, approximately 90% of them present only once. CDR3 length: 14 amino acids. The V gene's germline CDR1 is MDHEN and CDR2 SYDVKM. The J segment lost 4 bases and the V segment lost 10 bases, leaving 11 bases of the junction unmatched. The sequenced material came from naive CD4+ T cells from PBMCs. Specified subset: CD45RA+ positively selected. This chain connects TRBV28 to TRBJ2-7, with TRBD1 identical over 9 bases. This TCR came from a man between 18 and 35 years old in good health. Some clones in this sample may be carry-over from other donors' samples. CDR3 residues: CAIQPGQGMYEQYF. CDR3 nucleotides: TGTGCCATACAGCCCGGACAGGGGATGTACGAGCAGTACTTC.